The rows below give T cell receptor beta chains drawn from one sample of a study of OX40 agonist ivuxolimab in advanced cancers. Data came from immunoSEQ multiplex PCR; TCRdb stores just in-frame clones and leaves some out. The sample has tens of thousands of clones, about four fifths seen once. The source was CD4+ or CD8+ T cells sorted from blood, collected in a trial of the OX40 agonist ivuxolimab. The receptors were gathered from an adult with an advanced solid tumor such as melanoma, head and neck, liver or kidney cancer. CDR3s include the opening cysteine and the closing phenylalanine or tryptophan. D genes are given only for firm matches. The size of a clone is reported for some rows only, either as once, few or many, or as a class for expanded clones.

v_gene,j_gene,abundance,d_gene,CDR3aa,CDR3nt
TRBV19,TRBJ2-7,NA,NA,CASTPVYGPYEQYF,TGTGCCAGTACCCCCGTGTACGGGCCCTACGAGCAGTACTTC
TRBV7-8,TRBJ2-2,NA,TRBD2,CASSPTSGVGGELFF,TGTGCCAGCAGCCCGACTAGCGGGGTCGGCGGGGAGCTGTTTTTT
TRBV28,TRBJ2-6,NA,NA,CASSSDSGANVLTF,TGTGCCAGCAGTTCCGACTCTGGGGCCAACGTCCTGACTTTC
TRBV4-3,TRBJ2-7,NA,NA,CASSQDRAGQIYEQYF,TGCGCCAGCAGCCAAGATCGAGCGGGCCAAATCTACGAGCAGTACTTC
TRBV2,TRBJ2-7,NA,NA,CASRTGYEQYF,TGTGCCAGCAGGACAGGCTACGAGCAGTACTTC
TRBV5-6,TRBJ2-2,NA,TRBD2,CASSWGTSGITGELFF,TGTGCCAGCAGCTGGGGGACTAGCGGGATCACCGGGGAGCTGTTTTTT
TRBV7-9,TRBJ2-1,NA,NA,CASSFAASGYNEQFF,TGTGCCAGCAGCTTTGCGGCCTCGGGGTACAATGAGCAGTTCTTC
TRBV28,TRBJ2-4,NA,NA,CASRGLLGIQYF,TGTGCCAGCCGGGGGCTTCTGGGCATTCAGTACTTC
TRBV28,TRBJ2-3,NA,TRBD2,CASRRAPLAGGPRDTQYF,TGTGCCAGCAGGCGTGCTCCCTTAGCGGGAGGGCCTAGAGATACGCAGTATTTT
TRBV28,TRBJ2-5,NA,TRBD2,CASSLTSGAQETQYF,TGTGCCAGCAGTTTGACTAGCGGTGCTCAAGAGACCCAGTACTTC
TRBV27,TRBJ2-6,once,NA,CASSLDDSGANVLTF,TGTGCCAGCAGCCTAGATGATTCTGGGGCCAACGTCCTGACTTTC
TRBV13,TRBJ2-1,NA,NA,CASSLSLDEQFF,TGTGCCAGCAGCTTAAGTCTTGATGAGCAGTTCTTC
TRBV28,TRBJ1-3,NA,TRBD1,CASSLGTTGGTGNTIYF,TGTGCCAGCAGTTTGGGGACCACAGGGGGCACTGGAAACACCATATATTTT
TRBV7-9,TRBJ1-2,NA,NA,CASSPPGTAGYGYTF,TGTGCCAGCAGCCCTCCCGGGACGGCCGGATATGGCTACACCTTC
TRBV5-5,TRBJ2-1,NA,NA,CASSLAYNEQFF,TGTGCCAGCAGCTTGGCCTACAATGAGCAGTTCTTC
TRBV2,TRBJ1-6,NA,TRBD1,CASSLETGGPYNSPLHF,TGTGCCAGCAGTCTCGAGACAGGGGGACCGTATAATTCACCCCTCCACTTT
TRBV21-1,TRBJ2-3,NA,NA,CASSSRKGRATDTQYF,TGTGCCAGCAGCTCTCGCAAAGGCAGAGCAACAGATACGCAGTATTTT
TRBV28,TRBJ2-3,NA,TRBD2,CASSLYAGESESTDTQYF,TGTGCCAGCAGTTTATACGCGGGGGAATCTGAAAGTACAGATACGCAGTATTTT
TRBV4-3,TRBJ2-5,NA,NA,CASSQKPRGVAEDEGPETQYF,TGCGCCAGCAGCCAGAAACCCCGGGGCGTAGCGGAGGACGAGGGTCCAGAGACCCAGTACTTC
TRBV5-6,TRBJ2-5,NA,TRBD1,CASSLGQGPGETQYF,TGTGCCAGCAGCTTGGGACAGGGGCCAGGGGAGACCCAGTACTTC
TRBV28,TRBJ2-7,NA,NA,CASGEGAYEQYF,TGTGCCAGCGGGGAGGGGGCCTACGAGCAGTACTTC
TRBV6-6,TRBJ2-7,once,NA,CASLGSSYEQYF,TGTGCCAGTCTGGGGAGCTCCTACGAGCAGTACTTC
TRBV5-1,TRBJ1-1,NA,NA,CASSLGQYTEAFF,TGCGCCAGCAGCTTGGGACAGTACACTGAAGCTTTCTTT
TRBV7-2,TRBJ2-1,NA,NA,CASRPGQSNEQFF,TGTGCCAGCAGACCCGGACAGAGCAATGAGCAGTTCTTC
TRBV6-6,TRBJ2-1,once,NA,CASSYGAGNEQFF,TGTGCCAGCAGTTACGGCGCAGGCAATGAGCAGTTCTTC
TRBV4-2,TRBJ1-1,NA,NA,CASSITPGAEAFF,TGTGCCAGCAGTATTACACCTGGGGCTGAAGCTTTCTTT
TRBV19,TRBJ2-3,NA,NA,CASSIDSSALDTDTQYF,TGTGCCAGTAGTATAGATAGTTCAGCGCTCGACACAGATACGCAGTATTTT
TRBV2,TRBJ2-3,NA,TRBD2,CASSEGTGGFTDTQYF,TGTGCCAGCAGTGAAGGAACGGGGGGATTCACAGATACGCAGTATTTT